Each of the 27 T cell receptor beta chains below was sequenced from the same sample in a study of blood T cell repertoires in COVID-19. Clones were read by immunoSEQ multiplex PCR, and TCRdb kept only the in-frame ones, dropping some. The sample yields 300,000 to 400,000 clones, 80% to 90% seen once. Sequenced: PBMCs or T cells enriched from blood (not recorded which). The receptors shown here come from a woman aged 40 to 50 with acute COVID-19.

The gene calls are TRBV7-6 and TRBJ2-7; 8 bases agree with TRBD1. J was trimmed by 1 base and V by 1 base; bases with no gene match: 6. The CDR3 runs to 16 residues. Germline assignment: CDR1 SGHVS and CDR2 FNYEAQ. CDR3 sequence: CASSLGSGTGSYEQYF. CDR3 sequence (DNA): TGTGCCAGCAGCTTAGGATCCGGGACAGGTTCCTACGAGCAGTACTTC.

V and J are TRBV6-1 and TRBJ2-5; TRBD2 might be the D (6 bases). Germline CDR1 MNHNS, CDR2 SASEGT. The CDR3 has 14 residues. Trimming removed 2 bases at V and 4 bases at J, with 11 bases between. The CDR3 DNA sequence: TGTGCCAGCAGTGAACGGCCGGAGGGAGAGACCCAGTACTTC. It encodes CASSERPEGETQYF.

CDR3 nucleotides: TGTGCCAGCAGTTACAACAGGGGGCCCACTGAAGCTTTCTTT. Amino acid sequence: CASSYNRGPTEAFF. V gene TRBV6-5 combines with J gene TRBJ1-1, with TRBD1 identical over 9 bases. This CDR3 is built from 14 residues. Germline lookup yields CDR1 MNHEY and CDR2 SVGAGI. The ends lost 2 bases at V and 4 bases at J; junction bases unmatched: 2.

V and J are TRBV28 and TRBJ2-1; TRBD1 might be the D (6 bases). CDR3 length: 12 amino acids. Germline lookup yields CDR1 MDHEN and CDR2 SYDVKM. V lost 7 bases to trimming and J lost 7 bases, with 11 bases between them. Here the CDR3 reads CASTTGRNEQFF. Written as DNA, the CDR3 is TGTGCCAGCACTACAGGGAGAAATGAGCAGTTCTTC.

The genes are TRBV6-2 or TRBV6-3 and TRBJ1-5, with D possibly TRBD1 on 6 matching bases. The CDR3 has 15 residues. The V and J ends lost 5 bases and 6 bases respectively, with 17 bases between them. Looked up from germline, CDR1 is MNHEY and CDR2 is SVGEGT. The DNA of the CDR3 is TGTGCCAGCAGTCCCAGGCAGGGGAGTACTCAGCCCCAGCATTTT. It is translated as CASSPRQGSTQPQHF.

In DNA form, the CDR3 reads TGTGCCGTCCTACGGGAGGACTGGAACACCGGGGAGCTGTTTTTT. Translating it yields CAVLREDWNTGELFF. V gene TRBV28 combines with J gene TRBJ2-2, with 7 bases aligning to TRBD2. The germline gives CDR1 MDHEN, CDR2 SYDVKM. CDR3 size: 15 residues. Trimming cost V 11 bases and J 1 base; bases outside gene matches: 10.

This rearrangement joins TRBV29-1 to TRBJ1-2; 7 bases agree with TRBD1. CDR3 size: 14 residues. With 6 bases clipped from V and 4 bases from J, the junction kept 11 bases outside the gene matches. CDR1 is SQVTM and CDR2 is ANQGSEA in the germline V gene. The CDR3 loop is CSVDPTGDRYGYTF. CDR3 bases: TGCAGCGTCGATCCTACAGGGGATCGCTATGGCTACACCTTC.

The genes are TRBV9 and TRBJ1-1; 8 bases agree with TRBD1. The ends lost 0 bases at V and 5 bases at J; junction bases unmatched: 9. This CDR3 spans 16 amino acids. CDR1 is SGDLS and CDR2 is YYNGEE in the germline V gene. The CDR3, as DNA: TGTGCCAGCAGCGTAGCTGGCAGGGGGCAGAAAACTGAAGCTTTCTTT. Its protein product is CASSVAGRGQKTEAFF.

This rearrangement joins TRBV7-2 to TRBJ2-5, with D hard to call. Per the germline V gene, CDR1 is SGHTA and CDR2 is FQGNSA. The CDR3 totals 17 residues. The V gene lost 1 base and the J gene lost 1 base, with 16 bases spanning the gap. CDR3 residues: CASSLVFGAPGQETQYF. CDR3 DNA: TGTGCCAGCAGCTTAGTATTCGGAGCGCCCGGCCAAGAGACCCAGTACTTC.

The chain combines TRBV18 with TRBJ1-5, with 7 positions matching TRBD1. The CDR3 is 12 amino acids. Trimming at V came to 8 bases and at J to 4 bases, leaving 2 bases not matched to a gene. Germline V gene sequence: CDR1 KGHSH, CDR2 LQKENI. As DNA, the CDR3 is TGTGCCAGCGGACAGGCAAATCAGCCCCAGCATTTT. It encodes CASGQANQPQHF.

The genes are TRBV7-8 and TRBJ1-2; tentative D call: TRBD1 (5 bases). V lost 3 bases, J lost 2 bases, and 7 bases lay in between. CDR3 length: 13 residues. The germline CDR1 and CDR2 sequences are SGHVS and FQNEAQ. The CDR3 protein is CASSLDTNYGYTF. The CDR3 DNA sequence: TGTGCCAGCAGCTTGGACACCAACTATGGCTACACCTTC.

The rearrangement uses TRBV10-2 and TRBJ1-4, with a possible D match to TRBD1 (5 bases). The germline V gene has CDR1 WSHSY and CDR2 SAAADI. This CDR3 has 13 residues. Trimming took 0 bases from V and 7 from J, leaving 6 bases between them. CDR3 DNA: TGCGCCAGCAGTGAGTCAGGGGTTGAAAAACTGTTTTTT. As protein: CASSESGVEKLFF.

The CDR3 is CASSSDRGRVSTDTQYF. DNA for the CDR3: TGTGCCAGCAGTTCGGACAGGGGAAGGGTTAGCACAGATACGCAGTATTTT. The rearrangement joins TRBV2 to TRBJ2-3, with 9 bases identical to TRBD1. CDR1 and CDR2 from the germline V gene are SNHLY and FYNNEI. The J segment lost 0 bases and the V segment lost 5 bases, leaving 9 bases of the junction unmatched. CDR3 size: 17 residues.

The chain uses TRBV11-2 and TRBJ2-3, with 10 bases identical to TRBD2. The CDR3 has 15 residues. From germline, CDR1 is SGHAT and CDR2 FQNNGV. The junction had 6 bases not matched to a gene; V was cut back by 5 bases and J by 4 bases. The CDR3: CASSPLSGRADTQYF. The CDR3 nucleotides are TGTGCCAGCAGCCCGCTCAGCGGGAGGGCAGATACGCAGTATTTT.

Details on this clone: The junction departs from germline at one end; a sequencing error may be responsible. The chain employs TRBV7-9 and TRBJ1-2; tentative D call: TRBD1 (6 bases). The CDR3 covers 11 residues. CDR1 and CDR2 (germline): SEHNR, FQNEAQ (reference sequence). CDR3 protein: CASGPTGPILF. The DNA of the CDR3 is TGTGCCAGCGGACCTACAGGGCCGATCTTATTC. The full variable domain, completed using reference TRBV7-9 and TRBJ1-2, is DTGVSQNPRHKITKRGQNVTFRCDPISEHNRLYWYRQTLGQGPEFLTYFQNEAQLEKSRLLSDRFSAERPKGSFSTLEIQRTEQGDSAMYLCASGPTGPILFGSGTRLTVV.

This clone is a singleton in its sample. The V gene is TRBV7-2, the J gene TRBJ1-6; TRBD1 matches at 7 bases. The J segment lost 5 bases and the V segment lost 5 bases, leaving 3 bases of the junction unmatched. The V gene's germline CDR1 is SGHTA and CDR2 FQGNSA. This CDR3 is 14 amino acids long. CDR3 loop: CASSLRGDNSPLHF. As DNA, the CDR3 is TGTGCCAGCAGCCTCAGGGGGGATAATTCACCCCTCCACTTT. Full variable domain (rest looked up from reference TRBV7-2 and TRBJ1-6): GAGVSQSPSNKVTEKGKDVELRCDPISGHTALYWYRQSLGQGLEFLIYFQGNSAPDKSGLPSDRFSAERTGGSVSTLTIQRTQQEDSAVYLCASSLRGDNSPLHFGNGTRLTVT.

The chain's CDR3 is CSGLIRNTIYF. CDR3 bases: TGCAGCGGCCTAATAAGAAACACCATATATTTT. The chain has TRBV29-1 and TRBJ1-3; no firm D call. The CDR3 runs 11 residues. The V end lost 7 bases, the J end lost 5 bases, and 9 bases lay between the germline ends. Germline V gives CDR1 SQVTM, CDR2 ANQGSEA.

The chain employs TRBV4-3 and TRBJ1-1; 8 positions agree with TRBD1. The V gene end was trimmed by 4 bases and the J gene end by 2 bases; junction bases not matched to a gene: 6. Germline loops: CDR1 LGHNA, CDR2 YSLEER. This CDR3 has 15 residues. CDR3 sequence: CASSRWTGKNTEAFF. The CDR3 region has the DNA TGCGCCAGCAGCCGTTGGACAGGGAAAAACACTGAAGCTTTCTTT.

The chain is built from TRBV27 and TRBJ1-1, with D tentatively TRBD1 (5 bases). The length of the CDR3 is 15 residues. CDR1 is MNHEY and CDR2 is SMNVEV in the germline V gene (reference sequence). Trimming took off 1 base at V and 0 bases at J, with 9 bases between the two ends. The CDR3 DNA follows: TGTGCCAGCAGTTTATATGGGGCTATGAACACTGAAGCTTTCTTT. As protein: CASSLYGAMNTEAFF.

This clone turned up a few times. A junction end diverges from the germline sequence, so it may reflect a read error. The rearrangement links TRBV19 to TRBJ2-2; D gene uncertain. Germline CDR1 and CDR2: LNHDA and SQIVND (reference sequence). The CDR3 totals 15 residues. The CDR3 region has the DNA TGTGCAAGTAGTTTGAGTGGGCCCAACACCGGGGAGCTGTTTTTT. It codes for CASSLSGPNTGELFF.

The CDR3 spells CASSLEREGNTIYF. In DNA, the CDR3 is TGTGCCAGCAGCTTAGAGAGGGAAGGAAACACCATATATTTT. The rearrangement uses TRBV11-2 and TRBJ1-3; D ambiguous. V dropped 0 bases and J dropped 4 bases, with 7 bases sitting between them. This CDR3 has 14 residues. Germline lookup yields CDR1 SGHAT and CDR2 FQNNGV.

The rearrangement joins TRBV19 to TRBJ2-1; no clear D. The V gene lost 7 bases and the J gene lost 6 bases, with 13 bases spanning the gap. There are 13 residues in the CDR3. Per the germline V gene, CDR1 is LNHDA and CDR2 is SQIVND (reference sequence). CDR3 protein: CASKRIDINEQFF. For the CDR3, the DNA is TGTGCCAGTAAGAGGATAGATATCAATGAGCAGTTCTTC.

This chain uses TRBV6-2 or TRBV6-3 with TRBJ1-2; 9 bases line up with TRBD1. The CDR3 has 15 residues. Trimming at V came to 5 bases and at J to 2 bases, leaving 6 bases not matched to a gene. Germline values: CDR1 MNHEY, CDR2 SVGEGT. CDR3 nucleotides: TGTGCCAGCAGTCGGGACAGGGTCAGCAACTATGGCTACACCTTC. Translation: CASSRDRVSNYGYTF.

This chain links TRBV7-8 with TRBJ1-1, with D perhaps TRBD1 (6 bases). Germline lookup yields CDR1 SGHVS and CDR2 FQNEAQ. V was cut by 6 bases and J by 3 bases, with 17 bases left in between. The CDR3 is 15 amino acids. The CDR3: CASRSSSGVYTEAFF. As DNA, the CDR3 is TGTGCCAGCAGGTCTAGCTCAGGGGTGTACACTGAAGCTTTCTTT. Using reference TRBV7-8 and TRBJ1-1 for the parts outside the CDR3, the full variable domain is GAGVSQSPRYKVAKRGQDVALRCDPISGHVSLFWYQQALGQGPEFLTYFQNEAQLDKSGLPSDRFFAERPEGSVSTLKIQRTQQEDSAVYLCASRSSSGVYTEAFFGQGTRLTVV.

This chain joins TRBV7-6 and TRBJ1-3; tentative D call: TRBD1 (5 bases). Germline-derived CDR1 and CDR2 are SGHVS and FNYEAQ. Trimming took 5 bases from V and 2 from J, leaving 10 bases between them. The CDR3 runs 14 residues. The CDR3 is CASSPRRAGNTIYF. The CDR3 region has the DNA TGTGCCAGCAGCCCCCGCAGGGCTGGAAACACCATATATTTT.

V is TRBV27 and J is TRBJ1-1; TRBD1 agrees at 11 bases. Trimming took 5 bases from V and 4 from J; bases not matched to a gene: 9. This CDR3 spans 16 amino acids. Germline V gene data show CDR1 as MNHEY and CDR2 as SMNVEV (reference sequence). Here the CDR3 reads CASSPLDRGRVTEAFF. The CDR3, as DNA: TGTGCCAGCAGTCCCCTGGACAGGGGGCGTGTCACTGAAGCTTTCTTT.

The chain joins TRBV7-3 to TRBJ2-2, with TRBD2 identical over 13 bases. The V and J ends lost 5 bases and 6 bases, in that order; junction bases with no gene match: 3. CDR3 length: 15 residues. The V gene's germline CDR1 is SGHTA and CDR2 FQGTGA. The CDR3 sequence is CASSPGLAGAGELFF. CDR3 sequence (DNA): TGTGCCAGCAGCCCCGGACTAGCGGGAGCCGGGGAGCTGTTTTTT.